Listed here are 10 T cell receptor beta chains from one sample, sequenced in a study of CD8 T cells in Susac syndrome. RNA totalling about 0.45 to 1 ug underwent reverse transcription with random hexamers. Via MiXCR, TCRdb re-called the immunoSEQ multiplex PCR reads, giving one row per CDR3 protein. The table shows 50,000 to 60,000 distinct CDR3 sequences, with more than 80% occurring only once. The sequenced sample was CD8+ T cells from PBMCs. Receptors originate from a human donor in good health.

The CDR3 nucleotides read TGTGCCAGCAGTTTCCCCGGGGAAGGCGGCGAGCAGTACTTC. Protein sequence: CASSFPGEGGEQYF. The V call is TRBV12-3 or TRBV12-4, the J call TRBJ2-7; a possible D gene is TRBD2 (5 bases). The length of the CDR3 is 14 residues. V lost 3 bases and J 6 bases, leaving 15 bases between the germline ends.

This clonotype was detected a few times. One junction end does not reproduce the germline sequence, and a read error may be involved. This chain connects TRBV10-3 to TRBJ1-4, with D uncertain. Germline CDR1 and CDR2: ENHRY and SYGVKD. CDR3 length: 12 residues. The CDR3 region is CAISEGGEKLFF. DNA of the CDR3: TGTGCCATCAGTGAGGGAGGTGAAAAGCTGTTTTTT.

This clonotype came up a few times. The chain has TRBV6-6 and TRBJ2-7; 9 nucleotides line up with TRBD1. The ends lost 2 bases at V and 3 bases at J; junction bases unmatched: 5. The CDR3 is 15 amino acids. From germline, CDR1 is MNHNY and CDR2 SVGAGI (reference sequence). CDR3 DNA: TGTGCCAGCAGTTACGCTCCGGGACAGGGCTACGAGCAGTACTTC. Protein product: CASSYAPGQGYEQYF.

The V and J genes are TRBV20-1 and TRBJ1-1, with D hard to call. The V and J ends lost 6 bases and 3 bases respectively, with 14 bases between them. CDR3 length: 13 residues. The V gene's germline CDR1 is DFQATT and CDR2 SNEGSKA (reference sequence). The CDR3: CSAGGYGDTEAFF. CDR3 in DNA: TGCAGTGCGGGCGGTTATGGGGACACTGAAGCTTTCTTT.

V and J are TRBV28 and TRBJ1-4, with D perhaps matching TRBD1 (5 bases). Germline assignment: CDR1 MDHEN and CDR2 SYDVKM. V lost 2 bases and J 12 bases, leaving 22 bases between the germline ends. This CDR3 has 16 residues. This CDR3 reads CASSLTTSPGGDELFF. CDR3 DNA sequence: TGTGCCAGCAGTTTAACTACCTCTCCTGGGGGGGATGAACTGTTTTTT.

V is TRBV30 and J is TRBJ1-6; D possibly corresponds to TRBD1 (6 bases). V shed 0 bases and J shed 10 bases, with 16 bases lying between them. The length of the CDR3 is 15 residues. Germline-derived CDR1 and CDR2 are GTSNPN and SVGIG (reference sequence). CDR3 DNA: TGTGCCTGGAGTGTGGGACACAACAGAGAGTCACCCCTCCACTTT. Translation gives CAWSVGHNRESPLHF.

The V call is TRBV10-2, the J call TRBJ2-7; 9 nucleotides align to TRBD2. This CDR3 has 16 amino acids. Germline values: CDR1 WSHSY, CDR2 SAAADI. V shed 8 bases, J shed 0 bases, and the junction held 11 bases outside the gene matches. CDR3 nucleotides: TGCGCCAGCGTTGGGCGGGGGGGTCAGAGCTCCTACGAGCAGTACTTC. Amino acids: CASVGRGGQSSYEQYF.

This clonotype was recorded once. This sequence joins TRBV5-1 and TRBJ1-2, with D possibly TRBD1 on 6 matching bases. The germline CDR1 and CDR2 sequences are SGHRS and YFSETQ. This CDR3 has 14 amino acids. Trimming took 4 bases from V and 4 from J, leaving 14 bases between them. CDR3 sequence: CASSPPEGGYGYTF. Written as DNA, the CDR3 is TGCGCCAGCAGCCCTCCCGAGGGGGGCTATGGCTACACCTTC.

The chain employs TRBV10-3 and TRBJ1-5; maybe TRBD1 (5 bases). V was shortened by 0 bases and J by 7 bases, with 13 bases between the two germline ends. This CDR3 spans 15 amino acids. From germline, CDR1 is ENHRY and CDR2 SYGVKD. The CDR3 DNA reads TGTGCCATCAGTGAGTCCGGGGCCCCACCGCAGCCCCAGCATTTT. This gives the protein CAISESGAPPQPQHF.

The CDR3 loop is CASTLGQGGGEQFF. The CDR3 DNA reads as TGCGCCAGCACTCTAGGACAGGGGGGAGGTGAGCAGTTCTTC. The V and J genes are TRBV5-1 and TRBJ2-1; 10 bases align to TRBD1. The CDR3 loop spans 14 amino acids. Germline V lookup: CDR1 SGHRS, CDR2 YFSETQ. The junction had 9 bases not matched to a gene; V was cut back by 6 bases and J by 9 bases.